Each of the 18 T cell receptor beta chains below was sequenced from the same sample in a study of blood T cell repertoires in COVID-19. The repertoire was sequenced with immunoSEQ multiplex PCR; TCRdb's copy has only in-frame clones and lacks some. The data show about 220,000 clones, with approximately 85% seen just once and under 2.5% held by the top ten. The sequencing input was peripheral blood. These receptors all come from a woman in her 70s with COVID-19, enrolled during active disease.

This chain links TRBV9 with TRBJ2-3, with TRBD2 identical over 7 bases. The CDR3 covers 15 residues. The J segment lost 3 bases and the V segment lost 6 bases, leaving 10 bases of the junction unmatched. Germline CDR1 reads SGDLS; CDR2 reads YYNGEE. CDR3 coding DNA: TGTGCCAGCACCCTTAGTGGGGGGGGGACAGATACGCAGTATTTT. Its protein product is CASTLSGGGTDTQYF. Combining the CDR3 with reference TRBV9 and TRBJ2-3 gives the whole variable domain DSGVTQTPKHLITATGQRVTLRCSPRSGDLSVYWYQQSLDQGLQFLIQYYNGEERAKGNILERFSAQQFPDLHSELNLSSLELGDSALYFCASTLSGGGTDTQYFGPGTRLTVL.

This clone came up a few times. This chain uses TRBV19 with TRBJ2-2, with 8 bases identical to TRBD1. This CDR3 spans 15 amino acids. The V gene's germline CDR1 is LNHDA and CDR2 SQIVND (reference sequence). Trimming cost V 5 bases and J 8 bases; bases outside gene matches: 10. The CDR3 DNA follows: TGTGCCAGTAGTGAATCAGGGGGCGCTGTAGGGGAGCTGTTTTTT. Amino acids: CASSESGGAVGELFF. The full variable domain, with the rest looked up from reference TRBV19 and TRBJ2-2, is DGGITQSPKYLFRKEGQNVTLSCEQNLNHDAMYWYRQDPGQGLRLIYYSQIVNDFQKGDIAEGYSVSREKKESFPLTVTSAQKNPTAFYLCASSESGGAVGELFFGEGSRLTVL.

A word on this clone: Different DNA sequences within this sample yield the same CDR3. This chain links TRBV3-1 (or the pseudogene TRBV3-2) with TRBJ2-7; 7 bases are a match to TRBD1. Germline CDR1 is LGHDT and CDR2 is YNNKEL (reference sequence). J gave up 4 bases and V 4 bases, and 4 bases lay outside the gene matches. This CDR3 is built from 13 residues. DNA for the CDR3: TGTGCCAGCAGCCCAGGGACAGCTTACGAGCAGTACTTC. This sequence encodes CASSPGTAYEQYF.

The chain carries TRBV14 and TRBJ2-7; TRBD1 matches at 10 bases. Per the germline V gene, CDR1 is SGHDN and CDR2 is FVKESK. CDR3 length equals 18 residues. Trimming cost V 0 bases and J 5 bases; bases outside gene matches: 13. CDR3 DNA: TGTGCCAGCAGCCAAGATTTTCGGACAGGGGGGTATTGGGACGAGCAGTACTTC. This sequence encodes CASSQDFRTGGYWDEQYF.

The CDR3 here is CASSFTGTGPNYYGYTF. DNA of the CDR3: TGTGCCAGCAGCTTTACAGGGACGGGACCTAACTACTATGGCTACACCTTC. J is TRBJ1-2 and V is TRBV12-1; the D call TRBD1 from the table was never checked on the DNA. TRBV12-1 is given as a pseudogene. The CDR3 sequence is 17 residues long.

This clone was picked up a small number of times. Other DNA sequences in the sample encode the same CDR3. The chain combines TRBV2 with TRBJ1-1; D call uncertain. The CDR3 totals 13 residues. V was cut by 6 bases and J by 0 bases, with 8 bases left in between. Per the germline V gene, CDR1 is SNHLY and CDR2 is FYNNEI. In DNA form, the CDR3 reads TGTGCCAGCAGGCGTGCGATGAACACTGAAGCTTTCTTT. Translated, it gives CASRRAMNTEAFF.

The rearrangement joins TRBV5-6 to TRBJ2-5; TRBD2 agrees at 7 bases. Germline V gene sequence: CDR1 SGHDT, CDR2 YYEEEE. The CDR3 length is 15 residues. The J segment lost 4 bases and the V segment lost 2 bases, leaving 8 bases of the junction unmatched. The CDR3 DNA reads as TGTGCCAGCAGCTTTTCTTGGACTAGATCAGAGACCCAGTACTTC. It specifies CASSFSWTRSETQYF.

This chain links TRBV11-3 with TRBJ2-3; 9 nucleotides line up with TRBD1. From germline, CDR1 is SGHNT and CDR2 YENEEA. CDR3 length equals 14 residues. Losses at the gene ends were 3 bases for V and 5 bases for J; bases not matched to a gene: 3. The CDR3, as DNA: TGTGCCAGCAGCTTCGGGACAGGGAAAGATACGCAGTATTTT. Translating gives CASSFGTGKDTQYF.

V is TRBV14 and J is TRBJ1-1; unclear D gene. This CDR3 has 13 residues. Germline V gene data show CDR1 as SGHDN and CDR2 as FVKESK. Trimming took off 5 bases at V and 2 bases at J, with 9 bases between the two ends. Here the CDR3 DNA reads TGTGCCAGCAGCTCCCAGGTAAACACTGAAGCTTTCTTT. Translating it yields CASSSQVNTEAFF.

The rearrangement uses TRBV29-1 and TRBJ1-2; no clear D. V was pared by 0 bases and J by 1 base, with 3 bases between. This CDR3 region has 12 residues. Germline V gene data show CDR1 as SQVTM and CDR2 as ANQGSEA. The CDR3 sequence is CSVEDSNYGYTF. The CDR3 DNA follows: TGCAGCGTTGAAGACAGTAACTATGGCTACACCTTC. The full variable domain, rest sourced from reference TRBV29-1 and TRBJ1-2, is SAVISQKPSRDICQRGTSLTIQCQVDSQVTMMFWYRQQPGQSLTLIATANQGSEATYESGFVIDKFPISRPNLTFSTLTVSNMSPEDSSIYLCSVEDSNYGYTFGSGTRLTVV.

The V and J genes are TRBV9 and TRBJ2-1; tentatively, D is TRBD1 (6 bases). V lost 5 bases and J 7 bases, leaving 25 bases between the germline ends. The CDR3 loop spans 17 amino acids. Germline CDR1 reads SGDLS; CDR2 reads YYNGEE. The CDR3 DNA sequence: TGTGCCAGCAGTGGAACCGCCGGGACACAACTAGGGAATGAGCAGTTCTTC. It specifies CASSGTAGTQLGNEQFF.

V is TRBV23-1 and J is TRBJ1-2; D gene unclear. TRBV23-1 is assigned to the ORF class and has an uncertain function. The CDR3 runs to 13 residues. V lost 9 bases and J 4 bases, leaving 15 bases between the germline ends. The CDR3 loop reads CASTTGSIYGYTF. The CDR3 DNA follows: TGCGCCAGTACCACCGGGTCTATCTATGGCTACACCTTC.

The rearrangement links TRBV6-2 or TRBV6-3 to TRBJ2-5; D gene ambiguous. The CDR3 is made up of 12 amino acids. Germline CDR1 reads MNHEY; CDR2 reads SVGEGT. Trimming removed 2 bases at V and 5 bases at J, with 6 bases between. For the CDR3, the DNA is TGTGCCAGCAGTTACGGTCGGGAGACCCAGTACTTC. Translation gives CASSYGRETQYF.

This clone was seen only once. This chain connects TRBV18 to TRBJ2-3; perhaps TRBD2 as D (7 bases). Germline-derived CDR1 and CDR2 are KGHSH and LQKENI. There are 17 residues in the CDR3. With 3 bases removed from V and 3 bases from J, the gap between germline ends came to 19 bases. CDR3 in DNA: TGTGCCAGCTCACCCTACACTGGGGGGGCAGGAACAGATACGCAGTATTTT. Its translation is CASSPYTGGAGTDTQYF.

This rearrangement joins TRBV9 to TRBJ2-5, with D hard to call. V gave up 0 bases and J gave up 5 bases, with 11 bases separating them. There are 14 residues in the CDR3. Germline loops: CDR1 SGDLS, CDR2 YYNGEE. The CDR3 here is CASSVEVAGETQYF. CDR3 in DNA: TGTGCCAGCAGCGTAGAGGTCGCCGGGGAGACCCAGTACTTC. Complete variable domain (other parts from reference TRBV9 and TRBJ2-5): DSGVTQTPKHLITATGQRVTLRCSPRSGDLSVYWYQQSLDQGLQFLIQYYNGEERAKGNILERFSAQQFPDLHSELNLSSLELGDSALYFCASSVEVAGETQYFGPGTRLLVL.

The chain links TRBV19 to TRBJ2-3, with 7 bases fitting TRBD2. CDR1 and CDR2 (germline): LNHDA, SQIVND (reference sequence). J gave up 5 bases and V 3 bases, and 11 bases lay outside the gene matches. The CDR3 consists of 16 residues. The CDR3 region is CASSIPSGERGDTQYF. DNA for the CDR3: TGTGCCAGTAGTATTCCAAGCGGGGAGAGGGGAGATACGCAGTATTTT.

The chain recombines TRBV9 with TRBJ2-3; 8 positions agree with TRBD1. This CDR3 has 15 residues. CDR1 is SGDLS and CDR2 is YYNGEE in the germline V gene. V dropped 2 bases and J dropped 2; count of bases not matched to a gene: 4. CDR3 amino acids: CASSVGTGPTDTQYF. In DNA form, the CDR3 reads TGTGCCAGCAGCGTCGGGACAGGCCCCACAGATACGCAGTATTTT.

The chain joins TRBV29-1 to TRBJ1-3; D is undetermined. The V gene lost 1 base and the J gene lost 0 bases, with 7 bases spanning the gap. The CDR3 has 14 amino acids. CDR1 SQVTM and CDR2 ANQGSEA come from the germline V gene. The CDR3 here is CSVEGGASGNTIYF. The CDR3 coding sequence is TGCAGCGTTGAAGGGGGAGCCTCTGGAAACACCATATATTTT.